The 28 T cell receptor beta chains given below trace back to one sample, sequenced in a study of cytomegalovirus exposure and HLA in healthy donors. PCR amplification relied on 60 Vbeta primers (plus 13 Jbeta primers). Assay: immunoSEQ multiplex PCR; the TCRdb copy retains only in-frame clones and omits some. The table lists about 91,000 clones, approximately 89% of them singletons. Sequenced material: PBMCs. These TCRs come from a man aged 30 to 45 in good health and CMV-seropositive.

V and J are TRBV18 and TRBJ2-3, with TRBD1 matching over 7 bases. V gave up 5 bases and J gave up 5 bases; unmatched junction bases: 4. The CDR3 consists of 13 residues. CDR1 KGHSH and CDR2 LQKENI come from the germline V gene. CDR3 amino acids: CASSSNRGDTQYF. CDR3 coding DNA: TGTGCCAGCTCAAGTAACAGGGGAGATACGCAGTATTTT.

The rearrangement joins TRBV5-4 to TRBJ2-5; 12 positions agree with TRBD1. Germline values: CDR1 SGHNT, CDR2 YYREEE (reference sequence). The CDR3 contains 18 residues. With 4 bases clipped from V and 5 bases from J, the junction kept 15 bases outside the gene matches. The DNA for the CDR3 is TGTGCCAGCAGCCCAAGAGGGACAGGGGGCTTGGTAAGGGAGACCCAGTACTTC. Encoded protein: CASSPRGTGGLVRETQYF. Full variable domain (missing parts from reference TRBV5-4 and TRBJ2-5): ETGVTQSPTHLIKTRGQQVTLRCSSQSGHNTVSWYQQALGQGPQFIFQYYREEENGRGNFPPRFSGLQFPNYSSELNVNALELDDSALYLCASSPRGTGGLVRETQYFGPGTRLLVL.

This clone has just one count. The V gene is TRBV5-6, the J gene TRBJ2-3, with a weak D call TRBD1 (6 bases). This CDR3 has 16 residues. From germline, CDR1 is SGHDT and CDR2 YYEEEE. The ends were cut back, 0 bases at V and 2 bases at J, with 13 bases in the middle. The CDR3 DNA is TGTGCCAGCAGCTTGGTAACAGGGAAAGTCACAGATACGCAGTATTTT. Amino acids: CASSLVTGKVTDTQYF.

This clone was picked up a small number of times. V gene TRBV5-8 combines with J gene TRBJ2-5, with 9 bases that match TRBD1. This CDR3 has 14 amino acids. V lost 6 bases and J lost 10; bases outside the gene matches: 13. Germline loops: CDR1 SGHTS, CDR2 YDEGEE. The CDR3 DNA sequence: TGTGCCAGCATCGTTAGACCGGGACAGGGCAACCAGTACTTC. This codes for CASIVRPGQGNQYF.

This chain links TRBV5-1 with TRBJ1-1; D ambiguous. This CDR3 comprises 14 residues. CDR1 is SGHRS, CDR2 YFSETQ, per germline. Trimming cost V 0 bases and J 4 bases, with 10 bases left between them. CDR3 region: CASSLDVGATEAFF. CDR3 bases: TGCGCCAGCAGCTTGGATGTGGGAGCCACTGAAGCTTTCTTT.

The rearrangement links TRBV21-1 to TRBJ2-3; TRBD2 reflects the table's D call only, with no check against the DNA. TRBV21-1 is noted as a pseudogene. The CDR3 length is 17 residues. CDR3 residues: CASSKCATSGSTDTQYF. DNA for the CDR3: TGTGCCAGCAGCAAGTGTGCAACTAGCGGCTCCACAGATACGCAGTATTTT.

The CDR3: CASSEPGLAGGTTQYF. Written as DNA, the CDR3 is TGTGCCAGCAGTGAACCGGGACTAGCGGGAGGCACAACGCAGTATTTT. The V gene is TRBV6-4, the J gene TRBJ2-3; 15 bases are shared with TRBD2. Looked up from germline, CDR1 is MRHNA and CDR2 is SNTAGT. Trimming removed 3 bases from V and 9 bases from J; junction bases left unmatched: 7. The CDR3 extends over 16 amino acids.

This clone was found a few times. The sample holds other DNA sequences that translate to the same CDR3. For the CDR3, the DNA is TGCGCCAGCAGCTTTAGCACCCAGAACACTGAAGCTTTCTTT. As protein: CASSFSTQNTEAFF. This chain uses TRBV5-1 with TRBJ1-1; D not certain. Germline lookup yields CDR1 SGHRS and CDR2 YFSETQ. V was pared by 2 bases and J by 1 base, with 9 bases between. The CDR3 loop spans 14 amino acids.

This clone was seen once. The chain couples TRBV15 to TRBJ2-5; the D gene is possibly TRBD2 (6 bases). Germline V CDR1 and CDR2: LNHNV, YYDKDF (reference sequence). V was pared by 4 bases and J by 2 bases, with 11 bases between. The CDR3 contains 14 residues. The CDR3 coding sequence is TGTGCCACCAGCAAAGGACTAATTCAAGAGACCCAGTACTTC. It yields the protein CATSKGLIQETQYF.

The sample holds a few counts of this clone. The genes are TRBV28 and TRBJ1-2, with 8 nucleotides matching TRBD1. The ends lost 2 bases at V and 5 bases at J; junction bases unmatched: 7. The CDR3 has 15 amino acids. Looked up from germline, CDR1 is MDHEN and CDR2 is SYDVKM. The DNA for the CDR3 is TGTGCCAGCAGTTTAGAGGGCAGGGGGCAGTATGGCTACACCTTC. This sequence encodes CASSLEGRGQYGYTF.

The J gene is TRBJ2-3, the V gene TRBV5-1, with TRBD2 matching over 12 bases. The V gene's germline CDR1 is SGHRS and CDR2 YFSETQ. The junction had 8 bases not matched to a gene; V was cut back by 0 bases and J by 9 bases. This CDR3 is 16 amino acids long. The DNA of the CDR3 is TGCGCCAGCAGCTTGGGACTAGCGGGAGTGGTTGAGACGCAGTATTTT. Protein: CASSLGLAGVVETQYF.

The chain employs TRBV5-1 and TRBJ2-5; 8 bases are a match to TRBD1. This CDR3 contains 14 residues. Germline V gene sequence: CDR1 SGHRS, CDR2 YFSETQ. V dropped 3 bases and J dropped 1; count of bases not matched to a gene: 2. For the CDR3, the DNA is TGCGCCAGCAGCTCGCAGGGGGCCCAAGAGACCCAGTACTTC. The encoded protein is CASSSQGAQETQYF.

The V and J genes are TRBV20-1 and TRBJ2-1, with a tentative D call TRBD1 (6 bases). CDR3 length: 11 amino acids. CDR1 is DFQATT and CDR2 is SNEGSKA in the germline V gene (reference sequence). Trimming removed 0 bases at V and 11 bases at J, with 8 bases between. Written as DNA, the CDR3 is TGCAGTGCTAGAGATCAGGGGAAGCAGTTCTTC. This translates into CSARDQGKQFF.

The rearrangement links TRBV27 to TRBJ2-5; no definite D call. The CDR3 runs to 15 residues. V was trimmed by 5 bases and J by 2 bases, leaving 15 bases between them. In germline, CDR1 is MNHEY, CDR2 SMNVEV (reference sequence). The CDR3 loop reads CASSPGTRRQETQYF. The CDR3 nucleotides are TGTGCCAGCAGTCCCGGCACGAGGAGACAAGAGACCCAGTACTTC.

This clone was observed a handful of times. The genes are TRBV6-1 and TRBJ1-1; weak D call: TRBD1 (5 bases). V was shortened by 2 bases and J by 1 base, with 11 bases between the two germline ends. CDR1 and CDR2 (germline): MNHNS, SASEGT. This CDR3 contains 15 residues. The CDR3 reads CASSEWGGSNTEAFF. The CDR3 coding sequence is TGTGCCAGCAGTGAATGGGGCGGATCGAACACTGAAGCTTTCTTT.

The CDR3 DNA sequence: TGCAGCGTTGTTTCGGGGGTTGGCTACACCTTC. It translates to CSVVSGVGYTF. This chain uses TRBV29-1 with TRBJ1-2; D possibly corresponds to TRBD1 (5 bases). The CDR3 covers 11 residues. Trimming removed 4 bases at V and 7 bases at J, with 10 bases between. Per the germline V gene, CDR1 is SQVTM and CDR2 is ANQGSEA.

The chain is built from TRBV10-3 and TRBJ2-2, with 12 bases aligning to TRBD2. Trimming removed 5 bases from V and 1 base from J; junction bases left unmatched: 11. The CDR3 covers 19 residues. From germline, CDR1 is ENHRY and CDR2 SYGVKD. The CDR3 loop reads CAISLRTSGIVKNTGELFF. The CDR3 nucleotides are TGTGCCATCAGTCTAAGGACTAGCGGGATAGTAAAGAACACCGGGGAGCTGTTTTTT.

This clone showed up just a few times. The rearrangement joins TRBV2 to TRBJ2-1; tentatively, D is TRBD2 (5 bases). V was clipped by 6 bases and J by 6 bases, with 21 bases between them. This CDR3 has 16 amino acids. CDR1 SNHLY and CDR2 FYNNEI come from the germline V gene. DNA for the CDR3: TGTGCCAGCAGGCAGCCCCCCCTCGGGGTCGGCAATGAGCAGTTCTTC. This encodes CASRQPPLGVGNEQFF.

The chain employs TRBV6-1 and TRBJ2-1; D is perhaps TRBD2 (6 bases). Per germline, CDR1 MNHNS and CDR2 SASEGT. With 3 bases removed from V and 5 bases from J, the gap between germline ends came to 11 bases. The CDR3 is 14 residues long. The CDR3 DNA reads TGTGCCAGCAGTGACGGAGGGACGAACAATGAGCAGTTCTTC. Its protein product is CASSDGGTNNEQFF.

CDR3 protein: CASSGGQYTGELFF. CDR3 nucleotides: TGCGCCAGCAGTGGAGGACAGTACACCGGGGAGCTGTTTTTT. The rearrangement uses TRBV10-1 and TRBJ2-2; perhaps TRBD1 as D (6 bases). The CDR3 sequence is 14 residues long. Germline assignment: CDR1 WNHNN and CDR2 SYGVQD (reference sequence). The V gene lost 4 bases and the J gene lost 3 bases, with 9 bases spanning the gap.

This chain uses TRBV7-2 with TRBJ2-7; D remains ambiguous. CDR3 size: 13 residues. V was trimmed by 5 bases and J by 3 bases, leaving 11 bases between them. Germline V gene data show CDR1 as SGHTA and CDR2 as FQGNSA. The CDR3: CASSVTYSYEQYF. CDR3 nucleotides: TGTGCCAGCAGCGTAACTTACAGCTACGAGCAGTACTTC.

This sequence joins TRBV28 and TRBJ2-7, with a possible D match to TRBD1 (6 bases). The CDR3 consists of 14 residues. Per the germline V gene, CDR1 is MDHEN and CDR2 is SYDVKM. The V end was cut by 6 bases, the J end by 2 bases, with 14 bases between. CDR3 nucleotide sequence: TGTGCCAGCAGGTCCCGGGACACAGCCTACGAGCAGTACTTC. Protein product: CASRSRDTAYEQYF.

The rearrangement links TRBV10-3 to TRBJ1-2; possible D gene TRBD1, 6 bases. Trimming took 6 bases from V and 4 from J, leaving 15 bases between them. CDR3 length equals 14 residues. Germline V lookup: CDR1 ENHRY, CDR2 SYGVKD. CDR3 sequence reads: CAIRSQGIFYGYTF. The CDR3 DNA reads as TGTGCCATCAGATCACAGGGTATTTTCTATGGCTACACCTTC.

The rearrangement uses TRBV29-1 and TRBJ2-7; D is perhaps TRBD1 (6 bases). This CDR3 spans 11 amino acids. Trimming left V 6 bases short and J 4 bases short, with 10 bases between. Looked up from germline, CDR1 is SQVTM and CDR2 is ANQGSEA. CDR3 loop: CSVIQGYEQYF. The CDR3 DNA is TGCAGCGTGATACAGGGTTACGAGCAGTACTTC.

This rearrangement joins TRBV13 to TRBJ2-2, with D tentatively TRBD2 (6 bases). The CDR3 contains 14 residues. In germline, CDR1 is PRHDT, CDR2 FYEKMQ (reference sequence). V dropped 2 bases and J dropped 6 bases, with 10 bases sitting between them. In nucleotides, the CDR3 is TGTGCCAGCAGCTTACTAGCGACCGCCGGGGAGCTGTTTTTT. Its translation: CASSLLATAGELFF.

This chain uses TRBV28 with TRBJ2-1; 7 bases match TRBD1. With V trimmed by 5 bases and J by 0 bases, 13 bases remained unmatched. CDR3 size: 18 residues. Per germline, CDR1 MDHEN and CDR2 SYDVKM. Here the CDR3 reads CASSTNTPGQSSYNEQFF. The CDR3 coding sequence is TGTGCCAGCAGTACTAACACTCCGGGACAGAGCTCCTACAATGAGCAGTTCTTC. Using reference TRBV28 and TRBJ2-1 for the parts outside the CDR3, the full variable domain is DVKVTQSSRYLVKRTGEKVFLECVQDMDHENMFWYRQDPGLGLRLIYFSYDVKMKEKGDIPEGYSVSREKKERFSLILESASTNQTSMYLCASSTNTPGQSSYNEQFFGPGTRLTVL.

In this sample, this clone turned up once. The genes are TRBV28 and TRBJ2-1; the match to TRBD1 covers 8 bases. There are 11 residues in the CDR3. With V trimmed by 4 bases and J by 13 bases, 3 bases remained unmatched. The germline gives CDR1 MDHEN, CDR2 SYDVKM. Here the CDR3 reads CASSSGTGQFF. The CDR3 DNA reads TGTGCCAGCAGTTCCGGGACAGGTCAGTTCTTC.

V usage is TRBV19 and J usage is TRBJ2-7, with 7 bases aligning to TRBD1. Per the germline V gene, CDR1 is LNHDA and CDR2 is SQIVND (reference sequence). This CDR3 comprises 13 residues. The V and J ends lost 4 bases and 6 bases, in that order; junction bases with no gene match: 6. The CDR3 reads CASSNTGAGEQYF. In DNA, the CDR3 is TGTGCCAGTAGTAATACAGGGGCAGGCGAGCAGTACTTC.